The 15 T cell receptor beta chains listed next were all sequenced from one sample in a study of shared clonotypes between healthy human individuals. TCRdb keeps only in-frame clones here, not all; method: immunoSEQ multiplex PCR. The data show approximately 2,000,000 clones, with 80% to 95% seen just once and about 0.41% held by the top ten. The sequenced sample was naive CD4+ T cells from PBMCs. Noted subset: CD45RA+ positively selected. These receptor sequences come from a man aged 18 to 29 in good health. Some clones in this sample may be carry-over from other donors' samples.

As DNA, the CDR3 is TGTGCCACCCGTCCGCTGTCCTACGAGCAGTACTTC. Encoded protein: CATRPLSYEQYF. The chain is built from TRBV14 and TRBJ2-7; D remains ambiguous. The germline V and J ends were trimmed by 10 bases and 1 base, with 11 bases remaining between them. The CDR3 is 12 residues long. Germline values: CDR1 SGHDN, CDR2 FVKESK.

The V gene is TRBV7-9, the J gene TRBJ2-2; TRBD2 aligns across 11 bases. CDR1 and CDR2 from the germline V gene are SEHNR and FQNEAQ (reference sequence). V was clipped by 4 bases and J by 5 bases; unmatched bases: 12. The CDR3 consists of 18 residues. CDR3 residues: CASSSHWGLAGGTGELFF. The CDR3 coding sequence is TGTGCCAGCAGCTCCCATTGGGGGCTAGCGGGAGGTACCGGGGAGCTGTTTTTT.

The chain joins TRBV7-3 to TRBJ2-7; D may correspond to TRBD1 or TRBD2 (5 bases each). V was trimmed by 2 bases and J by 1 base, leaving 12 bases between them. CDR3 size: 15 residues. CDR1 is SGHTA and CDR2 is FQGTGA in the germline V gene. The CDR3 nucleotides are TGTGCCAGCAGCTTAGTGGGGGAACGGTCCTACGAGCAGTACTTC. It specifies CASSLVGERSYEQYF.

The chain joins TRBV29-1 to TRBJ1-3; no clear D. Germline-derived CDR1 and CDR2 are SQVTM and ANQGSEA. The CDR3 has 13 amino acids. The V and J ends lost 4 bases and 6 bases respectively, with 13 bases between them. The CDR3 sequence: CSVGEVAENTIYF. The CDR3 region has the DNA TGCAGCGTTGGGGAGGTGGCAGAAAACACCATATATTTT.

This CDR3 is CASSYSALGVGGQYF. The CDR3 DNA is TGTGCCAGCAGCTATAGCGCCCTCGGTGTGGGGGGACAGTACTTC. This chain joins TRBV9 and TRBJ2-5; weak D call: TRBD2 (6 bases). CDR3 size: 15 residues. CDR1 and CDR2 (germline): SGDLS, YYNGEE. V lost 4 bases and J 11 bases, leaving 24 bases between the germline ends.

The chain carries TRBV5-1 and TRBJ2-5, with a possible D match to TRBD2 (6 bases). CDR1 and CDR2 (germline): SGHRS, YFSETQ. The CDR3 covers 15 residues. Trimming removed 3 bases at V and 1 base at J, with 13 bases between. The CDR3 nucleotides are TGCGCCAGCAGCTCCGGCGCGGGGTTCCAAGAGACCCAGTACTTC. Encoded protein: CASSSGAGFQETQYF.

V gene TRBV10-3 combines with J gene TRBJ1-1, with D possibly TRBD1 on 5 matching bases. V was shortened by 2 bases and J by 6 bases, with 7 bases between the two germline ends. Germline V gene data show CDR1 as ENHRY and CDR2 as SYGVKD. This CDR3 is 12 amino acids long. CDR3 amino acids: CAISEGTAEAFF. The DNA of the CDR3 is TGTGCCATCAGTGAGGGGACGGCTGAAGCTTTCTTT.

V is TRBV18 and J is TRBJ1-1; a weak D match, TRBD1 (5 bases). Trimming removed 5 bases from V and 8 bases from J, with 15 bases in between. Germline V gene data show CDR1 as KGHSH and CDR2 as LQKENI. The CDR3 has 13 residues. The CDR3 is CASSYDSVPEAFF. The CDR3 DNA reads TGTGCCAGCTCATATGACAGTGTTCCCGAAGCTTTCTTT.

In the case of this clone: Other DNA sequences from this sample encode an identical CDR3 as well. This chain joins TRBV2 and TRBJ2-5; 7 bases are shared with TRBD2. The CDR3 extends over 13 amino acids. Trimming took 2 bases from V and 5 from J; bases not matched to a gene: 2. Germline assignment: CDR1 SNHLY and CDR2 FYNNEI. Here the CDR3 DNA reads TGTGCCAGCAGTGAACAGGGAGGGGAGACCCAGTACTTC. Protein sequence: CASSEQGGETQYF.

CDR3 protein: CASSLGTGETQYF. In DNA, the CDR3 is TGTGCCAGCTCACTAGGGACTGGTGAGACCCAGTACTTC. The chain joins TRBV18 to TRBJ2-5; a weak D match, TRBD2 (6 bases). The CDR3 is 13 residues long. V was shortened by 4 bases and J by 5 bases, with 11 bases between the two germline ends. In germline, CDR1 is KGHSH, CDR2 LQKENI. Full variable domain (outside the CDR3, taken from reference TRBV18 and TRBJ2-5): NAGVMQNPRHLVRRRGQEARLRCSPMKGHSHVYWYRQLPEEGLKFMVYLQKENIIDESGMPKERFSAEFPKEGPSILRIQQVVRGDSAAYFCASSLGTGETQYFGPGTRLLVL.

This clone was seen just once. The genes are TRBV21-1 and TRBJ1-1. TRBV21-1 corresponds to a pseudogene. The CDR3 spans 10 residues. Here the CDR3 reads CASSKEAAFF. The CDR3 DNA reads as TGTGCCAGCAGCAAAGAGGCGGCTTTCTTT.

In this sample, this clone turned up once. The gene calls are TRBV6-6 and TRBJ2-7; 7 nucleotides align to TRBD2. CDR3 size: 14 residues. Per germline, CDR1 MNHNY and CDR2 SVGAGI (reference sequence). V dropped 6 bases and J dropped 2; count of bases not matched to a gene: 7. CDR3 residues: CASRGPGLAYEQYF. As DNA, the CDR3 is TGTGCCAGCAGGGGACCTGGACTAGCCTACGAGCAGTACTTC.

This clone is a singleton in its sample. The V gene is TRBV27, the J gene TRBJ1-4; D is undetermined. V was shortened by 7 bases and J by 10 bases, with 16 bases between the two germline ends. The V gene's germline CDR1 is MNHEY and CDR2 SMNVEV (reference sequence). This CDR3 comprises 13 residues. The chain's CDR3 is CASTGGLSGKLFF. In DNA, the CDR3 is TGTGCCAGCACCGGAGGGCTTTCTGGAAAACTGTTTTTT.

The genes are TRBV9 and TRBJ2-1; D gene ambiguous. The germline gives CDR1 SGDLS, CDR2 YYNGEE. Trimming took 5 bases from V and 8 from J, leaving 20 bases between them. The CDR3 covers 15 residues. Here the CDR3 reads CASSPRAASFDEQFF. CDR3 sequence (DNA): TGTGCCAGCAGTCCACGGGCGGCATCCTTCGATGAGCAGTTCTTC.

CDR3 loop: CASSRTYRQRGNQPQHF. The DNA of the CDR3 is TGTGCCAGTAGCCGGACCTACAGGCAGAGGGGTAATCAGCCCCAGCATTTT. J is TRBJ1-5 and V is TRBV19; a possible D gene is TRBD1 (5 bases). Trimming removed 6 bases from V and 4 bases from J, with 22 bases in between. This CDR3 comprises 17 residues. Per germline, CDR1 LNHDA and CDR2 SQIVND (reference sequence). Full variable domain (missing parts from reference TRBV19 and TRBJ1-5): DGGITQSPKYLFRKEGQNVTLSCEQNLNHDAMYWYRQDPGQGLRLIYYSQIVNDFQKGDIAEGYSVSREKKESFPLTVTSAQKNPTAFYLCASSRTYRQRGNQPQHFGDGTRLSIL.